This T cell receptor (beta chain) was identified during a study of cytomegalovirus exposure and HLA in healthy donors. Across the whole study: A prior study identified over 100 million unique TCR beta sequences from around 180 million T cells. Study-level points and caveats: A later analysis linked a missense DCLRE1C variant to TCR beta V- and J-gene trimming. Overall, some 160 TCR beta chains were annotated as cytomegalovirus-associated.

Amplification used 60 Vbeta primers and 13 Jbeta primers. The authors' processing: About 9.9 million shared chains were among approximately 80 million unique TCR beta chains counted in a later analysis. Generated by immunoSEQ multiplex PCR, the TCRdb table keeps only in-frame clones and is missing some. Clone size and the V and J calls come from that table; the DNA yielded D and trimming. The data hold some 180,000 clones, with 82% observed a single time. In regard to this clone: Its antigen is undetermined.

This CDR3 is built from 19 residues. J lost 0 bases, V lost 1 base, and 10 bases had no gene match. The germline gives CDR1 SGHKS, CDR2 YYEKEE (reference sequence). V usage is TRBV5-5 and J usage is TRBJ2-6; TRBD1 matches at 7 bases. This clonotype was sampled from a woman under 30 in good health and CMV-seronegative. What was sequenced was PBMCs. The CDR3 bases are TGTGCCAGCAGCTTGTTAGGCCAGGGGGTTATCTCTGGGGCCAACGTCCTGACTTTC. Amino acid sequence: CASSLLGQGVISGANVLTF.